This T cell receptor beta chain is drawn from a study of control samples from healthy donors and cancer patients. The assay was immunoSEQ multiplex PCR, and TCRdb's table has in-frame clones only and misses some. The table includes about 75,000 clones, about 80% detected once. There are 18 residues in the CDR3. CDR1 KGHDR and CDR2 SFDVKD come from the germline V gene. The germline V and J ends were trimmed by 5 bases and 4 bases, with 22 bases remaining between them. The sequence was collected from a man aged 50 to 60 in good health. This rearrangement joins TRBV24-1 to TRBJ1-4; the D gene is possibly TRBD1 (6 bases). Input material: blood. CDR3 bases: TGTGCCACCAGTGTTGGGGGGGGGCAGCCCGGCTATAATGAAAAACTGTTTTTT. Translated: CATSVGGGQPGYNEKLFF.